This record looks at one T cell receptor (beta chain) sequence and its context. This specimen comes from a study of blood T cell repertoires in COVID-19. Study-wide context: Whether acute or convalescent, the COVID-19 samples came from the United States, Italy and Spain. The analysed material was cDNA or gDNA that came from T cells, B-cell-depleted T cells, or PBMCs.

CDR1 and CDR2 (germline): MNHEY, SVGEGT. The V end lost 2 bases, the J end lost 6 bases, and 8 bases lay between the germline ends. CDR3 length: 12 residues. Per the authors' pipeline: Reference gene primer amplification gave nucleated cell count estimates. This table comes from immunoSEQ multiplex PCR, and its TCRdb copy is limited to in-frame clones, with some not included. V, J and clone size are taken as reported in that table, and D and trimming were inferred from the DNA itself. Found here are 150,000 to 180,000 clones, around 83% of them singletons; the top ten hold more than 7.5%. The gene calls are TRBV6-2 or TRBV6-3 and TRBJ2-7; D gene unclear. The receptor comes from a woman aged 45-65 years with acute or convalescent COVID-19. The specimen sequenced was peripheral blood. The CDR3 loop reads CASSYPPGEQYF. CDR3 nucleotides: TGTGCCAGCAGTTACCCCCCGGGCGAGCAGTACTTC.